The 19 T cell receptor beta chains reported below all come from one sample, sequenced in a study of memory CD4+ T cells and cytomegalovirus serostatus. Single viable CD3+CD4+CD8-CD45RO+ cells were sorted as the memory CD4+ T cells. Data came from immunoSEQ multiplex PCR; TCRdb stores just in-frame clones and leaves some out. The table has 40,000 to 50,000 clones, roughly 80% seen once. Sequences were obtained from memory CD4+ T cells from blood. The source of these receptors is an adult in good health and CMV-seropositive.

This clone occurred a few times. The rearrangement joins TRBV6-1 to TRBJ2-4, with TRBD1 matching 7 bases. V was clipped by 10 bases and J by 6 bases; unmatched bases: 9. The length of the CDR3 is 13 residues. In germline, CDR1 is MNHNS, CDR2 SASEGT. The CDR3 protein is CATSGQMINIQYF. The CDR3 DNA is TGTGCCACCTCGGGACAGATGATAAACATTCAGTACTTC.

V gene TRBV2 combines with J gene TRBJ1-1; possibly TRBD1 for D (5 bases). Trimming left V 7 bases short and J 8 bases short, with 14 bases between. The CDR3 totals 12 residues. Per the germline V gene, CDR1 is SNHLY and CDR2 is FYNNEI. CDR3 nucleotides: TGTGCCAGCAAGTTGGGGACGCGGGAAGCTTTCTTT. Translation: CASKLGTREAFF.

In this sample, this clone turned up a few times. The chain links TRBV28 to TRBJ2-7; maybe TRBD1 (5 bases). Looked up from germline, CDR1 is MDHEN and CDR2 is SYDVKM. Trimming took 4 bases from V and 3 from J, leaving 28 bases between them. This CDR3 has 19 residues. The CDR3 is CASSSPRGAGESPNYEQYF. The CDR3 DNA reads as TGTGCCAGCAGTTCACCCCGTGGGGCTGGAGAGAGTCCCAACTACGAGCAGTACTTC.

In its sample, this clone was seen once. The rearrangement links TRBV11-3 to TRBJ2-3; D possibly corresponds to TRBD1 (6 bases). V was shortened by 7 bases and J by 2 bases, with 13 bases between the two germline ends. CDR1 is SGHNT and CDR2 is YENEEA in the germline V gene. This CDR3 comprises 14 residues. CDR3 residues: CASTRGQSTDTQYF. CDR3 bases: TGTGCCAGCACCCGAGGACAGTCCACAGATACGCAGTATTTT.

The chain has TRBV9 and TRBJ2-1; a possible D gene is TRBD1 (6 bases). CDR3 size: 13 residues. Germline CDR1 reads SGDLS; CDR2 reads YYNGEE. Trimming removed 3 bases from V and 5 bases from J, with 9 bases in between. The CDR3 protein is CASSGGPDNEQFF. The CDR3 region has the DNA TGTGCCAGCAGCGGGGGGCCGGACAATGAGCAGTTCTTC.

The chain is built from TRBV6-6 and TRBJ1-5; 8 bases line up with TRBD1. Germline values: CDR1 MNHNY, CDR2 SVGAGI (reference sequence). The V gene end was trimmed by 6 bases and the J gene end by 5 bases; junction bases not matched to a gene: 12. The CDR3 has 16 residues. CDR3 sequence: CASRSKGTGYHQPQHF. The CDR3, as DNA: TGTGCCAGCAGGTCAAAGGGGACAGGCTACCATCAGCCCCAGCATTTT.

The V call is TRBV7-2, the J call TRBJ2-3; the D gene could be TRBD1 or TRBD2 (6 bases each). Looked up from germline, CDR1 is SGHTA and CDR2 is FQGNSA. The CDR3 is 13 residues long. Trimming removed 5 bases at V and 3 bases at J, with 9 bases between. This chain's CDR3 is CASSQGGTDTQYF. CDR3 in DNA: TGTGCCAGCAGCCAAGGGGGGACAGATACGCAGTATTTT.

J is TRBJ1-6 and V is TRBV9; D unresolved. The CDR3 length is 15 residues. Per germline, CDR1 SGDLS and CDR2 YYNGEE. Between the trimmed V and J ends, which lost 3 bases and 8 bases, there was a span of 15 bases. CDR3 nucleotides: TGTGCCAGCAGCGCGAATCCCTCCGCCGATTCACCCCTCCACTTT. The encoded protein is CASSANPSADSPLHF.

This sequence joins TRBV19 and TRBJ1-1; D remains ambiguous. Trimming cost V 3 bases and J 9 bases, with 14 bases left between them. The CDR3 runs to 13 residues. The germline gives CDR1 LNHDA, CDR2 SQIVND (reference sequence). The CDR3 nucleotides are TGTGCCAGTAGTATCTCAGCCTTGGGCCAAGCTTTCTTT. It translates to CASSISALGQAFF.

V gene TRBV5-4 combines with J gene TRBJ1-2; no clear D. The CDR3 is 15 residues long. Germline CDR1 is SGHNT and CDR2 is YYREEE (reference sequence). V shed 0 bases and J shed 0 bases, with 9 bases lying between them. CDR3 nucleotide sequence: TGTGCCAGCAGCTTGGTAATCGGTGCTAACTATGGCTACACCTTC. It translates to CASSLVIGANYGYTF.

This clone was recorded only once. V gene TRBV6-6 combines with J gene TRBJ2-7, with D possibly TRBD1 on 6 matching bases. The CDR3 covers 13 residues. CDR1 is MNHNY and CDR2 is SVGAGI in the germline V gene (reference sequence). V was cut by 6 bases and J by 5 bases, with 14 bases left in between. The CDR3 nucleotides read TGTGCCAGCAGCCGTAACAGGGAGAACGAGCAGTACTTC. This codes for CASSRNRENEQYF.

The CDR3 DNA reads TGTGCCAGCAGCTTAGGGACAGGAGCCTTGGGAGCTGAAGCTTTCTTT. The encoded protein is CASSLGTGALGAEAFF. The chain employs TRBV5-6 and TRBJ1-1; 8 bases map to TRBD1. Per the germline V gene, CDR1 is SGHDT and CDR2 is YYEEEE. The length of the CDR3 is 16 residues. V lost 2 bases and J lost 6; bases outside the gene matches: 12. Using reference TRBV5-6 and TRBJ1-1 for the parts outside the CDR3, the full variable domain is DAGVTQSPTHLIKTRGQQVTLRCSPKSGHDTVSWYQQALGQGPQFIFQYYEEEERQRGNFPDRFSGHQFPNYSSELNVNALLLGDSALYLCASSLGTGALGAEAFFGQGTRLTVV.

This clone was found a few times. The rearrangement links TRBV10-3 to TRBJ1-4; the match to TRBD1 covers 7 bases. After removal of 6 bases from V and 7 bases from J, the junction contained 5 bases not matched to a gene. CDR1 and CDR2 (germline): ENHRY, SYGVKD. The CDR3 is 13 amino acids. Written as DNA, the CDR3 is TGTGCCATCAGAGGGACAGAATCTGAAAAACTGTTTTTT. Its translation: CAIRGTESEKLFF.

This clone was seen only once. V usage is TRBV19 and J usage is TRBJ2-2; TRBD1 might be the D (5 bases). V lost 3 bases, J lost 4 bases, and 12 bases lay in between. Germline CDR1 LNHDA, CDR2 SQIVND (reference sequence). The CDR3 is 15 amino acids. CDR3 nucleotides: TGTGCCAGTAGTATTTGGCGACAGAGCACCGGGGAGCTGTTTTTT. This encodes CASSIWRQSTGELFF.

The V call is TRBV5-1, the J call TRBJ1-6; D is undetermined. CDR3 length: 14 amino acids. V was trimmed by 7 bases and J by 6 bases, leaving 14 bases between them. Germline CDR1 reads SGHRS; CDR2 reads YFSETQ. CDR3 bases: TGCGCCAGCGCCCATGAGGAAGGTAATTCACCCCTCCACTTT. Residues: CASAHEEGNSPLHF.

The CDR3 DNA reads as TGCGCCAGCAGCCAAGCTCCGGCCCTACTCTCCTATAATTCACCCCTCCACTTT. Translation: CASSQAPALLSYNSPLHF. The gene calls are TRBV4-1 and TRBJ1-6; D remains ambiguous. The CDR3 has 18 amino acids. The germline CDR1 and CDR2 sequences are MGHRA and YSYEKL. Trimming stripped 1 base from V and 0 bases from J, with 13 bases between.

The CDR3 region is CASSLVGYNEQFF. The CDR3 DNA is TGCGCCAGCAGCTTGGTAGGCTACAATGAGCAGTTCTTC. The chain joins TRBV5-1 to TRBJ2-1; D gene ambiguous. V was shortened by 0 bases and J by 3 bases, with 4 bases between the two germline ends. Germline V gene data show CDR1 as SGHRS and CDR2 as YFSETQ. This CDR3 has 13 residues.

The rearrangement links TRBV4-3 to TRBJ2-1; D possibly corresponds to TRBD2 (6 bases). Germline V gene sequence: CDR1 LGHNA, CDR2 YSLEER. Trimming took 1 base from V and 6 from J, leaving 10 bases between them. This CDR3 is 14 amino acids long. CDR3 sequence (DNA): TGCGCCAGCAGCCAAGGGGGACTGGGCAATGAGCAGTTCTTC. Its translation is CASSQGGLGNEQFF.

The chain links TRBV5-1 to TRBJ2-7; TRBD1 aligns across 7 bases. V lost 5 bases to trimming and J lost 4 bases; unmatched junction nucleotides: 6. The CDR3 length is 13 residues. Per germline, CDR1 SGHRS and CDR2 YFSETQ. The CDR3 DNA is TGCGCCAGCAGACGACAGGGTGGGTACGAGCAGTACTTC. This codes for CASRRQGGYEQYF.